The 11 T cell receptor beta chains reported below all come from one sample, sequenced in a study of blood T cells in healthy people across ages. A second roughly 6 to 12 cycle PCR used barcoded and J-beta primers. One entry per CDR3 protein, called by TCRdb with MiXCR from the 5' RACE reads. The sample consists of over a million distinct CDR3 sequences, approximately 39% of them appearing once. The sequenced sample was blood. The receptor set was obtained from a young woman in good health.

The rearrangement joins TRBV6-1 to TRBJ2-7, with 9 positions matching TRBD2. From germline, CDR1 is MNHNS and CDR2 SASEGT. V lost 8 bases, J lost 4 bases, and 6 bases stayed unmatched. This CDR3 is 13 amino acids long. CDR3 protein: CASGLAGGYEQYF. The CDR3 bases are TGTGCCAGCGGATTGGCGGGAGGGTACGAGCAGTACTTC.

The gene calls are TRBV4-3 and TRBJ2-2, with D possibly matching TRBD2 (6 bases). The CDR3 totals 16 residues. With 4 bases removed from V and 1 base from J, the gap between germline ends came to 13 bases. Germline V lookup: CDR1 LGHNA, CDR2 YSLEER. The CDR3 sequence: CASSPSGGGNTGELFF. CDR3 sequence (DNA): TGCGCCAGCAGCCCTTCCGGGGGAGGGAACACCGGGGAGCTGTTTTTT.

This clonotype has a count of ten or more. The chain uses TRBV4-1 and TRBJ1-5; no definite D call. Trimming took off 2 bases at V and 3 bases at J, with 2 bases between the two ends. CDR3 size: 12 residues. Germline CDR1 reads MGHRA; CDR2 reads YSYEKL. CDR3 region: CASSQHNQPQHF. The CDR3, as DNA: TGCGCCAGCAGCCAACACAATCAGCCCCAGCATTTT.

The CDR3 protein is CSARDTRGTEPYEQYF. The CDR3 coding sequence is TGCAGTGCTAGAGATACTCGAGGGACAGAGCCATACGAGCAGTACTTC. J is TRBJ2-7 and V is TRBV20-1; 7 bases agree with TRBD1. Germline CDR1 and CDR2: DFQATT and SNEGSKA (reference sequence). The CDR3 sequence is 16 residues long. V lost 0 bases and J lost 4; bases outside the gene matches: 12.

The rearrangement uses TRBV19 and TRBJ1-2; D not resolved. The V and J ends lost 3 bases and 8 bases respectively, with 13 bases between them. Germline-derived CDR1 and CDR2 are LNHDA and SQIVND (reference sequence). The CDR3 is 13 amino acids. The CDR3 protein is CASSIGRILGYTF. CDR3 in DNA: TGTGCCAGTAGTATTGGACGGATTTTGGGCTACACCTTC.

This sequence joins TRBV27 and TRBJ2-3; the D gene is possibly TRBD1 (5 bases). V was pared by 4 bases and J by 5 bases, with 16 bases between. CDR1 MNHEY and CDR2 SMNVEV come from the germline V gene (reference sequence). This CDR3 region has 15 residues. The CDR3 bases are TGTGCCAGCAGTTCTACAAAGGGGTTGATAGATACGCAGTATTTT. It codes for CASSSTKGLIDTQYF.

V is TRBV25-1 and J is TRBJ2-4, with TRBD2 matching over 10 bases. Germline loops: CDR1 MGHDK, CDR2 SYGVNS. The V and J ends lost 5 bases and 2 bases, in that order; junction bases with no gene match: 15. This CDR3 contains 19 residues. CDR3 amino acids: CASSPQASGSGVSKNIQYF. The CDR3 DNA is TGTGCCAGCAGTCCCCAGGCTAGCGGGAGCGGAGTTTCCAAAAACATTCAGTACTTC.

This clonotype was found a few times. The chain is built from TRBV4-3 and TRBJ1-4; D ambiguous. The CDR3 length is 15 residues. Trimming took 4 bases from V and 8 from J, leaving 17 bases between them. Per the germline V gene, CDR1 is LGHNA and CDR2 is YSLEER. CDR3 DNA sequence: TGCGCCAGCAGCCGCTCGGGTCATGGGAACGAAAAACTGTTTTTT. Translated, it gives CASSRSGHGNEKLFF.

This clonotype was detected many times. The rearrangement joins TRBV20-1 to TRBJ1-2, with 7 bases identical to TRBD1. This CDR3 comprises 15 residues. Germline V gene data show CDR1 as DFQATT and CDR2 as SNEGSKA (reference sequence). V was clipped by 0 bases and J by 4 bases; unmatched bases: 8. CDR3 protein: CSARDTTGTGYGYTF. In DNA, the CDR3 is TGCAGTGCTAGAGATACGACAGGGACGGGCTATGGCTACACCTTC.

This clonotype was seen a handful of times. The V and J genes are TRBV7-9 and TRBJ2-3; unclear D gene. Germline loops: CDR1 SEHNR, CDR2 FQNEAQ (reference sequence). This CDR3 is built from 16 residues. V lost 5 bases, J lost 2 bases, and 17 bases lay in between. The CDR3 DNA follows: TGTGCCAGCAGCAGAACGTCAGGTTCTTACACAGATACGCAGTATTTT. It codes for CASSRTSGSYTDTQYF.

This chain connects TRBV6-2 or TRBV6-3 to TRBJ1-5, with 7 bases lining up with TRBD1. The CDR3 runs 17 residues. Per the germline V gene, CDR1 is MNHEY and CDR2 is SVGEGT. J lost 7 bases, V lost 2 bases, and 14 bases had no gene match. The CDR3 here is CASSYGQALILGQPQHF. The CDR3 DNA sequence: TGTGCCAGCAGTTACGGACAGGCTCTCATCTTAGGCCAGCCCCAGCATTTT.